This TCR beta chain was profiled in a study of technical replicates of blood from several donors. Generated by immunoSEQ multiplex PCR, the TCRdb table keeps only in-frame clones and is missing some. The sample yields tens of thousands of clones, around 91% seen once. Germline V gene data show CDR1 as MGHRA and CDR2 as YSYEKL. The J segment lost 5 bases and the V segment lost 0 bases, leaving 6 bases of the junction unmatched. This CDR3 spans 17 amino acids. The chain employs TRBV4-1 and TRBJ2-1; TRBD2 matches 11 bases. Material: T cells isolated from PBMCs. The origin of this receptor is a human donor in good health. Some clones in this sample may be carry-over from other donors' samples. CDR3 residues: CASSQEPGTSGHNEQFF. Written as DNA, the CDR3 is TGCGCCAGCAGCCAAGAGCCCGGGACTAGCGGTCACAATGAGCAGTTCTTC.